The present T cell receptor (beta chain) was sequenced within a study of T cells in Graves' hyperthyroidism and ophthalmopathy. About the research overall: Peripheral blood was taken when the disease was first diagnosed, before any treatment began.

This clonotype was seen only a few times. When ophthalmopathy did not progress within 18 months, Graves' hyperthyroidism was considered stable. Criteria for exclusion of patients were uncontrolled infection, other autoimmune disease, pregnancy or lactation. TCR beta CDR3 region amplification was performed from RNA transcripts. The HTBI set primed first-round TCR CDR3 RT-PCR. TCRdb called the multiplex PCR reads again in MiXCR, with one record for every CDR3 protein. The sample has around 760,000 distinct CDR3 sequences, about 35% seen once. Sequences were obtained from blood. This clonotype originated in a woman in her forties with Graves' hyperthyroidism.

This CDR3 is CSASGDSYEQYF. The CDR3 DNA reads as TGCAGTGCTAGCGGGGACTCCTACGAGCAGTACTTC. This chain links TRBV20-1 with TRBJ2-7; tentatively, D is TRBD2 (5 bases). Deletions cut 3 bases from V and 0 bases from J, with 6 bases between. The germline gives CDR1 DFQATT, CDR2 SNEGSKA (reference sequence). The CDR3 is 12 residues long.